The clone carrying this T cell receptor beta chain appeared once. Antigen unknown. Sorting that relied on CD45RO/CCR7/CD25/CD127/CD95/CD27 yielded CD4+ naive, central memory, regulatory and stem cell-like memory cells. The source of the sample is a study of beta chain features in type 1 diabetes. Study-wide findings and caveats: Patients' naive, central memory and regulatory TCRB repertoires appeared more alike than those of healthy donors.

Germline V gives CDR1 LGHNA, CDR2 YNFKEQ. This CDR3 region has 13 residues. The ends were cut back, 5 bases at V and 10 bases at J, with 16 bases in the middle. Of the isolated RNA, all was reverse transcribed, and so the sequenced material was expressed TCRB transcripts. TCRdb's copy holds only in-frame clones and misses some; the assay was immunoSEQ multiplex PCR. Of about 620,000 clones listed, roughly a sixth are singletons. The chain combines TRBV4-2 with TRBJ2-3; D gene ambiguous. This TCR came from a man younger than 35 in good health. Sequencing was carried out using naive CD4+ T cells from blood. The CDR3 loop is CASSATGPRAQYF. The CDR3 nucleotides read TGTGCCAGCAGCGCAACCGGACCCAGAGCGCAGTATTTT.